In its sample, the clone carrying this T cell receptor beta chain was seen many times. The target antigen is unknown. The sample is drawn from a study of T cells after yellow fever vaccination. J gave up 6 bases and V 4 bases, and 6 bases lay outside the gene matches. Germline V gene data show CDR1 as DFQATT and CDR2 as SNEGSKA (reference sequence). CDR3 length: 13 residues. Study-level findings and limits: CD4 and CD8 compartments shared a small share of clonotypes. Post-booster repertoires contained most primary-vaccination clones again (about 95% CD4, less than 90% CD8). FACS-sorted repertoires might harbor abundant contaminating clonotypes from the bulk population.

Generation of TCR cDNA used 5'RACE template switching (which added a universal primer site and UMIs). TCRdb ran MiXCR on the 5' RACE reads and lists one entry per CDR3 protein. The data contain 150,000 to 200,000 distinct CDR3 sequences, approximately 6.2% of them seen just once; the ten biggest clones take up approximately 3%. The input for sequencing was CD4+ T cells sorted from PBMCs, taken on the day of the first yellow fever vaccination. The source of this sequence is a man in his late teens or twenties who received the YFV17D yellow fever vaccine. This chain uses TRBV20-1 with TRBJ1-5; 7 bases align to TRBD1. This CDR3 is CSANTGVGQPQHF. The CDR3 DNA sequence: TGCAGTGCTAATACAGGGGTGGGTCAGCCCCAGCATTTT.